The rows below give T cell receptor beta chains drawn from one sample of a study of blood T cell repertoires in COVID-19. The method was immunoSEQ multiplex PCR; TCRdb's version includes in-frame clones alone and lacks a portion of them. The table includes about 62,000 clones, around 86% detected once. Sample: peripheral blood. The receptor set was obtained from a woman over 75 with acute or convalescent COVID-19. Each CDR3 is given with its conserved first and last residue. The order of the fields is D gene, J gene, V gene, clone size, CDR3 DNA, CDR3 protein. The D gene is left open where the match is weak. Expanded clones are given a class, and other clones once, few, many or no size at all.

TRBD2,TRBJ2-3,TRBV12-5,once,TGTGCTAGTGGTTTGACGATACTAGCGGGAGTTGATACGCAGTATTTT,CASGLTILAGVDTQYF
TRBD2,TRBJ2-2,TRBV28,NA,TGTGCCAGCAGACTAGCGGGAGCTGCCGGGGAGCTGTTTTTT,CASRLAGAAGELFF
NA,TRBJ1-2,TRBV28,NA,TGTGCCAGCATCTCGGGAGCTAACTATGGCTACACCTTC,CASISGANYGYTF
NA,TRBJ1-5,TRBV30,NA,TGTGCCTGGAGTTCACAGAGCAATCAGCCCCAGCATTTT,CAWSSQSNQPQHF
TRBD2,TRBJ2-5,TRBV5-1,NA,TGCGCCAGCAGCTTCTCGGGGGGGCGGGAGACCCAGTACTTC,CASSFSGGRETQYF
TRBD1,TRBJ2-3,TRBV11-2,few,TGTGCCAGCAGCCGTCACGGACAGGTTAGCACAGATACGCAGTATTTT,CASSRHGQVSTDTQYF
NA,TRBJ2-1,TRBV27,NA,TGTGCCAGCGCTCCCGGGCTAGCAGTCAATGAGCAGTTCTTC,CASAPGLAVNEQFF
TRBD1,TRBJ2-5,TRBV5-1,NA,TGCGCCAGCAGGGACAGGGGGCCTGAGACCCAGTACTTC,CASRDRGPETQYF
NA,TRBJ1-3,TRBV4-3,NA,TGCGCCAGCAGCCAAGGACCTCGGGGGTCTTCTGGAAACACCATATATTTT,CASSQGPRGSSGNTIYF
NA,TRBJ1-2,TRBV5-1,NA,TGCGCCAGCAGCTTGGCCCCACAGCCATATGGCTACACCTTC,CASSLAPQPYGYTF
TRBD1,TRBJ1-2,TRBV7-2,NA,TGTGCCAGCAGCAAACAGGGGGCGGGCTATGGCTACACCTTC,CASSKQGAGYGYTF
TRBD1,TRBJ1-1,TRBV28,NA,TGTGCCAGCGGTCTACAGGGGACAGGAGCGAACACTGAAGCTTTCTTT,CASGLQGTGANTEAFF
TRBD1,TRBJ1-6,TRBV27,NA,TGTGCCAGCAGTCGCGACAGGGGTAGAGAGGGCTCCTATAATTCACCCCTCCACTTT,CASSRDRGREGSYNSPLHF
TRBD2,TRBJ2-3,TRBV9,NA,TGTGCCAGCAGCGTAAGCCTAGCGGGAGCGGGCACAGATACGCAGTATTTT,CASSVSLAGAGTDTQYF
NA,TRBJ1-2,TRBV12-3/TRBV12-4,NA,TGTGCCAGCAGTCGAACCGGGGAGGAGGGCTACACCTTC,CASSRTGEEGYTF
NA,TRBJ2-1,TRBV10-2,NA,TGCGCCAGCAGTGATCTTGGGGGCAAAAATGAGCAGTTCTTC,CASSDLGGKNEQFF
NA,TRBJ1-2,TRBV28,NA,TGTGCCAGCAGTTTACCGGGTGTAGAATATGGCTACACCTTC,CASSLPGVEYGYTF
NA,TRBJ2-7,TRBV24-1,NA,TGTGCCACCAGTGGCCGGGCCCGGTGGAGGACGGGAGAGTCCTACGAGCAGTACTTC,CATSGRARWRTGESYEQYF
NA,TRBJ2-1,TRBV21-1,NA,TGTGCCAGCAGCAAGGAGGAAGTAACAGGGCCTACGACGTTCTATGAGCAGTTCTTC,CASSKEEVTGPTTFYEQFF
TRBD1,TRBJ1-2,TRBV4-3,NA,TGCGCCAGCAGCCAGAGAGGGGACAGGGGGCTAGGGTATGGCTACACCTTC,CASSQRGDRGLGYGYTF
NA,TRBJ2-3,TRBV5-1,NA,TGCGCCAGCAGCTTGAGTGGGGGGGCTCACACAGATACGCAGTATTTT,CASSLSGGAHTDTQYF
TRBD2,TRBJ2-1,TRBV3-1/TRBV3-2,NA,TGTGCCAGCAGCCCTTGGACTAGCGGGATTTCTGAGCAGTTCTTC,CASSPWTSGISEQFF
NA,TRBJ1-6,TRBV18,NA,TGTGCCAGCTCACATCCCGACAGGCCACCCCTCCACTTT,CASSHPDRPPLHF
TRBD2,TRBJ2-1,TRBV19,NA,TGTGCCAGCGGACGGACTAGCTCCTACAATGAGCAGTTCTTC,CASGRTSSYNEQFF
NA,TRBJ2-5,TRBV7-2,once,TGTGCCAGCAGCTTATACAACAACCAAGAGACCCAGTACTTC,CASSLYNNQETQYF
NA,TRBJ2-1,TRBV5-4,few,TGTGCCAGCAGCCGGATTTTAGGGCAGGGCTCCTACAATGAGCAGTTCTTC,CASSRILGQGSYNEQFF
NA,TRBJ1-6,TRBV2,NA,TGTGCCAGCACCTTCGAGGCGTACGATTCACCCCTCCACTTT,CASTFEAYDSPLHF
NA,TRBJ2-7,TRBV19,once,TGTGCCAGTAGTATCCAGGGTGGATCCTACGAGCAGTACTTC,CASSIQGGSYEQYF
NA,TRBJ1-2,TRBV9,NA,TGTGCCAGCAGCCTAATGGGCAGGTCGTATGGCTACACCTTC,CASSLMGRSYGYTF
TRBD1,TRBJ1-5,TRBV6-2/TRBV6-3,NA,TGTGCCAGCAGCCGTTCGGGGACAGGGGTCAATCAGCCCCAGCATTTT,CASSRSGTGVNQPQHF
TRBD1,TRBJ2-7,TRBV10-3,NA,TGTGCCATCAGTGCCGGACAGGGTGACGAGCAGTACTTC,CAISAGQGDEQYF
TRBD1,TRBJ1-5,TRBV7-9,NA,TGTGCCAGCAGTCGGACAGGGGGTGGTAATCAGCCCCAGCATTTT,CASSRTGGGNQPQHF
NA,TRBJ1-1,TRBV7-9,NA,TGTGCCAGCAGAGCAGGGAAGGGGGTCGGGGACACTGAAGCTTTCTTT,CASRAGKGVGDTEAFF
NA,TRBJ1-1,TRBV6-5,NA,TGTGCCAGCAGTTATGGGTCGTCCCTAAATACACAGCAAGCTTTCTTT,CASSYGSSLNTQQAFF
TRBD1,TRBJ2-1,TRBV11-2,NA,TGTGCCAGCAGCTTAGTACAGGGGATAATCTACAATGAGCAGTTCTTC,CASSLVQGIIYNEQFF
NA,TRBJ1-2,TRBV3-1/TRBV3-2,NA,TGTGCCAGCAGCCAAGACTTTGGGGAGCCCCTTCATGGCTACACCTTC,CASSQDFGEPLHGYTF
TRBD1,TRBJ1-1,TRBV12-3/TRBV12-4,NA,TGTGCCAGCGTCGGACAGGGCCACACTGAAGCTTTCTTT,CASVGQGHTEAFF
TRBD1,TRBJ1-1,TRBV27,NA,TGTGCCAGCAGTTTAGCTGAACAGGGGATCGTCACTGAAGCTTTCTTT,CASSLAEQGIVTEAFF
NA,TRBJ2-5,TRBV5-1,NA,TGCGCCAGCAGCTTGTGGGGGGGCCTACTTCAAGAGACCCAGTACTTC,CASSLWGGLLQETQYF
TRBD1,TRBJ1-1,TRBV5-1,once,TGCGCCAGCAGCTACCACACAGGGGGCAACATTGAAGCTTTCTTT,CASSYHTGGNIEAFF